The 22 T cell receptor beta chains given below trace back to one sample, sequenced in a study of cytomegalovirus exposure and HLA in healthy donors (dated by TCRdb to about 2017). Library preparation employed the immunoSEQ multiplex PCR assay. A mixture of 60 forward primers for TCR Vbeta segments and 13 reverse primers for TCR Jbeta segments was used in the multiplex PCR. TCRdb stores this immuneACCESS table with in-frame sequences only. Part of the clones is absent; in the studies checked, under half of the shortfall reflects unresolved V genes, and no reason is known for the rest. The table for this sample lists 180,000 or so clones; approximately 77% of them were counted only once. 1.5% of the sample is held by the ten biggest clonotypes. The sequencing input was PBMCs. Source of these receptors: a male donor in good health and CMV-seronegative.

CDR3: CASSLGGTGAYEQYF. CDR3 coding DNA: TGTGCCAGCAGTTTAGGGGGGACAGGGGCCTACGAGCAGTACTTC. The chain uses TRBV27 and TRBJ2-7, with 10 bases lining up with TRBD1. CDR1 MNHEY and CDR2 SMNVEV come from the germline V gene (reference sequence). The CDR3 extends over 15 amino acids. Losses at the gene ends were 2 bases for V and 2 bases for J; bases not matched to a gene: 3.

The CDR3 region has the DNA TGTGCCAGCAGCGTAGCTCTGGCGGGGGACTCATACACAGATACGCAGTATTTT. Protein: CASSVALAGDSYTDTQYF. The gene calls are TRBV9 and TRBJ2-3; 7 positions agree with TRBD2. There are 18 residues in the CDR3. Looked up from germline, CDR1 is SGDLS and CDR2 is YYNGEE. V was pared by 0 bases and J by 2 bases, with 12 bases of the junction left unmatched.

The CDR3 sequence: CASSPRDRDWETQYF. For the CDR3, the DNA is TGTGCCAGCAGCCCTAGGGACAGGGATTGGGAGACCCAGTACTTC. This chain uses TRBV7-9 with TRBJ2-5; 9 bases match TRBD1. With 5 bases clipped from V and 5 bases from J, the junction kept 9 bases outside the gene matches. Germline CDR1 is SEHNR and CDR2 is FQNEAQ (reference sequence). This CDR3 spans 15 amino acids.

This clone was recorded once. The genes are TRBV14 and TRBJ2-1, with 7 bases aligning to TRBD1. V gave up 1 base and J gave up 5 bases; unmatched junction bases: 8. The germline gives CDR1 SGHDN, CDR2 FVKESK. This CDR3 has 16 amino acids. In DNA, the CDR3 is TGTGCCAGCAGCCAAGTGATGGGGCAGGGGGACAATGAGCAGTTCTTC. This sequence encodes CASSQVMGQGDNEQFF.

The chain employs TRBV7-9 and TRBJ2-5, with 7 bases fitting TRBD2. This CDR3 has 18 residues. Germline lookup yields CDR1 SEHNR and CDR2 FQNEAQ (reference sequence). The V and J ends lost 5 bases and 4 bases, in that order; junction bases with no gene match: 19. The CDR3 protein is CASSTSSPTRGRRETQYF. CDR3 DNA sequence: TGTGCCAGCAGCACCTCAAGCCCGACGCGGGGGAGACGAGAGACCCAGTACTTC. Based on the CDR3 plus reference TRBV7-9 and TRBJ2-5, the full variable domain is DTGVSQNPRHKITKRGQNVTFRCDPISEHNRLYWYRQTLGQGPEFLTYFQNEAQLEKSRLLSDRFSAERPKGSFSTLEIQRTEQGDSAMYLCASSTSSPTRGRRETQYFGPGTRLLVL.

The chain has TRBV4-3 and TRBJ2-1, with D perhaps TRBD2 (6 bases). Germline V CDR1 and CDR2: LGHNA, YSLEER. V dropped 3 bases and J dropped 6 bases, with 9 bases sitting between them. The CDR3 is 13 amino acids. The CDR3 here is CASSQGEVNEQFF. DNA for the CDR3: TGCGCCAGCAGCCAGGGGGAGGTCAATGAGCAGTTCTTC.

The chain recombines TRBV19 with TRBJ2-2; TRBD1 aligns across 9 bases. V lost 5 bases to trimming and J lost 5 bases; unmatched junction nucleotides: 6. The CDR3 runs to 15 residues. Per germline, CDR1 LNHDA and CDR2 SQIVND (reference sequence). CDR3 residues: CASSPGTGRTGELFF. In DNA form, the CDR3 reads TGTGCCAGTAGTCCGGGGACAGGGCGGACCGGGGAGCTGTTTTTT.

The gene calls are TRBV5-1 and TRBJ2-5; D might be TRBD2 (7 bases). This CDR3 is 14 amino acids long. Looked up from germline, CDR1 is SGHRS and CDR2 is YFSETQ. V dropped 2 bases and J dropped 6 bases, with 14 bases sitting between them. CDR3 DNA: TGCGCCAGCAGCTTCCCGGGGGGCGCGCAGACCCAGTACTTC. As protein: CASSFPGGAQTQYF.

The J gene is TRBJ1-1, the V gene TRBV5-1, with 7 bases identical to TRBD1. Germline CDR1 and CDR2: SGHRS and YFSETQ. CDR3 length equals 14 residues. The J segment lost 11 bases and the V segment lost 0 bases, leaving 10 bases of the junction unmatched. DNA for the CDR3: TGCGCCAGCAGCTTGGGACAGGGTCCTGAGGTGGCTTTCTTT. This encodes CASSLGQGPEVAFF.

The chain employs TRBV7-9 and TRBJ1-1; 7 bases agree with TRBD1. V lost 2 bases to trimming and J lost 5 bases; unmatched junction nucleotides: 2. Per germline, CDR1 SEHNR and CDR2 FQNEAQ (reference sequence). This CDR3 contains 13 residues. The CDR3 reads CASSLQGVTEAFF. CDR3 nucleotides: TGTGCCAGCAGCTTACAGGGGGTTACTGAAGCTTTCTTT.

The chain recombines TRBV7-9 with TRBJ2-7, with D possibly matching TRBD1 (6 bases). The CDR3 has 14 amino acids. Germline assignment: CDR1 SEHNR and CDR2 FQNEAQ (reference sequence). CDR3 coding DNA: TGTTCCATCCAAACCCGACAGGATTCCTACGAGCAGTACTTC. Translating it yields CSIQTRQDSYEQYF.

This clone showed up just a few times. The rearrangement links TRBV7-8 to TRBJ2-5; no clear D gene. Germline V gene sequence: CDR1 SGHVS, CDR2 FQNEAQ. CDR3 length: 14 residues. Trimming removed 1 base from V and 2 bases from J, with 8 bases in between. CDR3 nucleotides: TGTGCCAGCAGCTTAGGTAACAGACAAGAGACCCAGTACTTC. The encoded protein is CASSLGNRQETQYF.

J is TRBJ1-1 and V is TRBV9, with TRBD1 matching 10 bases. The CDR3 has 13 residues. V lost 4 bases and J lost 6; bases outside the gene matches: 3. CDR1 is SGDLS, CDR2 YYNGEE, per germline. The CDR3 DNA is TGTGCCAGCAGCCCGACAGGGGGCTCTGAAGCTTTCTTT. This gives the protein CASSPTGGSEAFF. Full variable domain (missing parts from reference TRBV9 and TRBJ1-1): DSGVTQTPKHLITATGQRVTLRCSPRSGDLSVYWYQQSLDQGLQFLIQYYNGEERAKGNILERFSAQQFPDLHSELNLSSLELGDSALYFCASSPTGGSEAFFGQGTRLTVV.

This chain joins TRBV5-1 and TRBJ2-1; 7 nucleotides line up with TRBD2. The V and J ends lost 2 bases and 7 bases, in that order; junction bases with no gene match: 15. The CDR3 loop spans 17 amino acids. Germline-derived CDR1 and CDR2 are SGHRS and YFSETQ. The CDR3 sequence: CASSFPGGLAQSNEQFF. In DNA form, the CDR3 reads TGCGCCAGCAGCTTCCCGGGGGGACTCGCCCAATCGAATGAGCAGTTCTTC.

V is TRBV2 and J is TRBJ2-3, with D tentatively TRBD2 (6 bases). This CDR3 comprises 18 residues. Germline CDR1 SNHLY, CDR2 FYNNEI. With 5 bases removed from V and 3 bases from J, the gap between germline ends came to 24 bases. The CDR3 region has the DNA TGTGCCAGCAGTTTCCCCCGGAAGAGGGGAGGTGGGACAGATACGCAGTATTTT. Its protein is CASSFPRKRGGGTDTQYF.

The J gene is TRBJ1-1, the V gene TRBV9; 8 bases map to TRBD1. After removal of 1 base from V and 6 bases from J, the junction contained 20 bases not matched to a gene. This CDR3 comprises 19 residues. Germline CDR1 reads SGDLS; CDR2 reads YYNGEE. CDR3 protein: CASSVYRSSRTGFFSEAFF. Written as DNA, the CDR3 is TGTGCCAGCAGCGTATATCGGTCGTCCAGGACAGGGTTCTTCTCTGAAGCTTTCTTT.

This chain uses TRBV7-7 with TRBJ2-1; a possible D gene is TRBD1 (6 bases). V was cut by 2 bases and J by 2 bases, with 7 bases left in between. Germline CDR1 reads SSHAT; CDR2 reads FNYEAQ (reference sequence). The CDR3 spans 14 residues. The CDR3, as DNA: TGTGCCAGCAGCTTAACAGGGACCTACAATGAGCAGTTCTTC. This translates into CASSLTGTYNEQFF.

The chain carries TRBV27 and TRBJ2-7, with 7 positions matching TRBD1. In germline, CDR1 is MNHEY, CDR2 SMNVEV (reference sequence). V gave up 8 bases and J gave up 6 bases; unmatched junction bases: 7. This CDR3 has 12 amino acids. The DNA for the CDR3 is TGTGCCAGCGGGACAGACCCCCTCGAGCAGTACTTC. As protein: CASGTDPLEQYF.

This chain connects TRBV19 to TRBJ2-3, with D hard to call. Germline CDR1 is LNHDA and CDR2 is SQIVND (reference sequence). There are 14 residues in the CDR3. V lost 6 bases to trimming and J lost 0 bases, with 10 bases between them. DNA of the CDR3: TGTGCCAGTAGGGCCCCGACTAGCACAGATACGCAGTATTTT. Translated: CASRAPTSTDTQYF.

The V and J genes are TRBV9 and TRBJ1-6, with D tentatively TRBD1 (6 bases). With 4 bases removed from V and 6 bases from J, the gap between germline ends came to 14 bases. Germline V gene sequence: CDR1 SGDLS, CDR2 YYNGEE. The CDR3 extends over 15 amino acids. The CDR3 DNA is TGTGCCAGCAGCCCCCCAGGGGTTGGTAATTCACCCCTCCACTTT. Translated, it gives CASSPPGVGNSPLHF. Full variable domain (outside the CDR3, taken from reference TRBV9 and TRBJ1-6): DSGVTQTPKHLITATGQRVTLRCSPRSGDLSVYWYQQSLDQGLQFLIQYYNGEERAKGNILERFSAQQFPDLHSELNLSSLELGDSALYFCASSPPGVGNSPLHFGNGTRLTVT.

The rearrangement joins TRBV30 to TRBJ1-4; no clear D gene. Trimming cost V 2 bases and J 6 bases, with 13 bases left between them. CDR1 and CDR2 (germline): GTSNPN, SVGIG (reference sequence). This CDR3 comprises 14 residues. CDR3 sequence (DNA): TGTGCCTGGAGTTTCTGGCCCGCGGATGAAAAACTGTTTTTT. It is translated as CAWSFWPADEKLFF.

This clone was counted a single time. This chain connects TRBV28 to TRBJ2-7; 7 bases are shared with TRBD1. The CDR3 consists of 15 residues. From germline, CDR1 is MDHEN and CDR2 SYDVKM. Trimming at V came to 3 bases and at J to 7 bases, leaving 12 bases not matched to a gene. DNA for the CDR3: TGTGCCAGCAGTTTTAAGGGCAGGGGGATGGGGGAGCAGTACTTC. Its translation: CASSFKGRGMGEQYF.